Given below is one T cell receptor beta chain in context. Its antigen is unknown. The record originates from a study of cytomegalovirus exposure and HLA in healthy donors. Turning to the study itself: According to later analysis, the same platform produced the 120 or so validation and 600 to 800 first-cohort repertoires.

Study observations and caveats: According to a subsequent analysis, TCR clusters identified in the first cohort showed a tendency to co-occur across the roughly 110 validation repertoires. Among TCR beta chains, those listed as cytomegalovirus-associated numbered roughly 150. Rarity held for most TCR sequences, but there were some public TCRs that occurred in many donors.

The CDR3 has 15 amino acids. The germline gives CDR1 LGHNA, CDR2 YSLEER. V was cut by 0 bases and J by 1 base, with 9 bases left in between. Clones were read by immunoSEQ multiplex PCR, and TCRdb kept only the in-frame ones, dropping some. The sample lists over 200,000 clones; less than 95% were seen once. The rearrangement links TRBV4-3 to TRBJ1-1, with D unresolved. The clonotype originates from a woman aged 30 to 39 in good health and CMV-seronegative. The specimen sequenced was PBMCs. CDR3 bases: TGCGCCAGCAGCCAAGATGGAGAGGGGAACACTGAAGCTTTCTTT. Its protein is CASSQDGEGNTEAFF.